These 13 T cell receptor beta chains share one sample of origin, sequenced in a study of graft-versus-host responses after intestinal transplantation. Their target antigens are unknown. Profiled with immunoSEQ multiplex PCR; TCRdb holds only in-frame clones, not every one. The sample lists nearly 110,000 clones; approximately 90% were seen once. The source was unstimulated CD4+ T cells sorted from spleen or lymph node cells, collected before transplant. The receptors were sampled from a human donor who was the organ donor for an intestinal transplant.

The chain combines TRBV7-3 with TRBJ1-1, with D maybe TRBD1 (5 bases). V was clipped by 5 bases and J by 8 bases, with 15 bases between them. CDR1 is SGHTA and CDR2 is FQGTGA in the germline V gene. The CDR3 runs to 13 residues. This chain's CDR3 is CASSGNRQGEAFF. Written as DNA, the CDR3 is TGTGCCAGCAGCGGAAACCGTCAGGGCGAAGCTTTCTTT.

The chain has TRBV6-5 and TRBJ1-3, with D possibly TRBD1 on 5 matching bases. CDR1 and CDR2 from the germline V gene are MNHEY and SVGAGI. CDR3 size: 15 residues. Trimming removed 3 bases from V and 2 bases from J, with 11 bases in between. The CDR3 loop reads CASSYKGLAGNTIYF. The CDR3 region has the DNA TGTGCCAGCAGTTATAAGGGGCTGGCTGGAAACACCATATATTTT.

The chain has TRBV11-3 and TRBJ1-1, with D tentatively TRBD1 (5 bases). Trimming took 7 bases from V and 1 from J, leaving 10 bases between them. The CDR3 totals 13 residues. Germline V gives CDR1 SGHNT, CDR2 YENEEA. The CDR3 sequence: CASKGRGNTEAFF. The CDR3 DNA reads TGTGCCAGCAAGGGGCGCGGGAACACTGAAGCTTTCTTT.

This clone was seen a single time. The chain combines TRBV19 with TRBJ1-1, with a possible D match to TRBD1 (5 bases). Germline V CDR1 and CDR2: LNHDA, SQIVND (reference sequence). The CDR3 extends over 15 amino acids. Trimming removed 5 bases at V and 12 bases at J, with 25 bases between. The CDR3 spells CASSPLPPGVVETFF. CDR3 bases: TGTGCCAGTAGTCCCCTCCCCCCGGGGGTGGTGGAAACTTTCTTT.

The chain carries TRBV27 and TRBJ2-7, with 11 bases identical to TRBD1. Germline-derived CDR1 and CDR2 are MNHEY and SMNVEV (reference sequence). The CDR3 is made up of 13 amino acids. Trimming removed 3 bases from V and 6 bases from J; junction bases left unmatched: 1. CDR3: CASSFGQGAEQYF. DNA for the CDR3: TGTGCCAGCAGTTTCGGACAGGGGGCCGAGCAGTACTTC.

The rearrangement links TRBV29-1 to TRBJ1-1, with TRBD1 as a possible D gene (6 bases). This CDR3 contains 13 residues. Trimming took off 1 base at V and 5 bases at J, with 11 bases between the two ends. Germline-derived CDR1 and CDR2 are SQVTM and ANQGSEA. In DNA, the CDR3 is TGCAGCGTTGAAGGCCAGGGGACGACTGAAGCTTTCTTT. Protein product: CSVEGQGTTEAFF.

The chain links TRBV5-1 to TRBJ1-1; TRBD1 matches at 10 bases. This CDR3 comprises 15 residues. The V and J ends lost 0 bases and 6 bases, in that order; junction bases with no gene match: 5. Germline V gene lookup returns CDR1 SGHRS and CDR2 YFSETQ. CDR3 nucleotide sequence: TGCGCCAGCAGCTTGGAATCGACAGGGGGCTCTGAAGCTTTCTTT. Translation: CASSLESTGGSEAFF.

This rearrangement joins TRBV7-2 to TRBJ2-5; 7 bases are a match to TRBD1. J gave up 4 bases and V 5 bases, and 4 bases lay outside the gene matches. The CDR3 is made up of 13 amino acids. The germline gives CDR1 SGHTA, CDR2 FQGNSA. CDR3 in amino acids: CASSVDRAETQYF. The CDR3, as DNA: TGTGCCAGCAGCGTCGACAGGGCAGAGACCCAGTACTTC. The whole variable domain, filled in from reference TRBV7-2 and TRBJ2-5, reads GAGVSQSPSNKVTEKGKDVELRCDPISGHTALYWYRQSLGQGLEFLIYFQGNSAPDKSGLPSDRFSAERTGGSVSTLTIQRTQQEDSAVYLCASSVDRAETQYFGPGTRLLVL.

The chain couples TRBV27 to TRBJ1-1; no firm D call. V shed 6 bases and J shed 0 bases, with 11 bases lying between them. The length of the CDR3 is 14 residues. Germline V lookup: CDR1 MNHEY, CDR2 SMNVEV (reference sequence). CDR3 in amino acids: CASRETRLNTEAFF. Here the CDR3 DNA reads TGTGCCAGCAGAGAGACAAGACTGAACACTGAAGCTTTCTTT.

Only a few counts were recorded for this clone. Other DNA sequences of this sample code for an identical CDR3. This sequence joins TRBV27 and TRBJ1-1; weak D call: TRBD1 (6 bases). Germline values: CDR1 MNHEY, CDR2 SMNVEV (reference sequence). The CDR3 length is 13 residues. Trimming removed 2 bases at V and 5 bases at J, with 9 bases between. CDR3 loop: CASSLNRVTEAFF. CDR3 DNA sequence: TGTGCCAGCAGTTTAAACAGGGTTACTGAAGCTTTCTTT.

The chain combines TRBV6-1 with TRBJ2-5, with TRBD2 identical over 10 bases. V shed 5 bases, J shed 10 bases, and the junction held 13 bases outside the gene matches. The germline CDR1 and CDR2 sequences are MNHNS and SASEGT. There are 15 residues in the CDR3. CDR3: CASSTNPGTSDDQYF. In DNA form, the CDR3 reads TGTGCCAGCAGTACCAACCCGGGGACTAGCGACGACCAGTACTTC.

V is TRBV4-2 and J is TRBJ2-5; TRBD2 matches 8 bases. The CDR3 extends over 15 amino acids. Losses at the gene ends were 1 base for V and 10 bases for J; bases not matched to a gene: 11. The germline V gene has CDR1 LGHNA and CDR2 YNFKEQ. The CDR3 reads CASSQVPSGHGDQYF. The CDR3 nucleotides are TGTGCCAGCAGCCAAGTGCCTAGCGGGCATGGGGACCAGTACTTC.

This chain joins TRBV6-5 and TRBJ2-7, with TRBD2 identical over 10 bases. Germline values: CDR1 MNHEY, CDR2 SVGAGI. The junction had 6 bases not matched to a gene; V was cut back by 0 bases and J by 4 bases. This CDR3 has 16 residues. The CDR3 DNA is TGTGCCAGCAGTTACTCGATGGCTAGCGGGGGATACGAGCAGTACTTC. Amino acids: CASSYSMASGGYEQYF.